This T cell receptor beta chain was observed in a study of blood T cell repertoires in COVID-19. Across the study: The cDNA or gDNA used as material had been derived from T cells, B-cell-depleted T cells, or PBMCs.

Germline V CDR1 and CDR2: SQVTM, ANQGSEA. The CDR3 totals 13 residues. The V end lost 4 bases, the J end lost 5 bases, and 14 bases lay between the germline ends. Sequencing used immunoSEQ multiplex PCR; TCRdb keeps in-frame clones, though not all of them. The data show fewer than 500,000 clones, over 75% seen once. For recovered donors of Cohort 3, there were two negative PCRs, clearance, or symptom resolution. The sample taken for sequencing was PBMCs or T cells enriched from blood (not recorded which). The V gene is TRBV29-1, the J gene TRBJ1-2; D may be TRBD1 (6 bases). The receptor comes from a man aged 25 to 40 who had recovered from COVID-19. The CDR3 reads CSVVAGVRYGYTF. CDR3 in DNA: TGCAGCGTTGTGGCAGGGGTGCGGTATGGCTACACCTTC.